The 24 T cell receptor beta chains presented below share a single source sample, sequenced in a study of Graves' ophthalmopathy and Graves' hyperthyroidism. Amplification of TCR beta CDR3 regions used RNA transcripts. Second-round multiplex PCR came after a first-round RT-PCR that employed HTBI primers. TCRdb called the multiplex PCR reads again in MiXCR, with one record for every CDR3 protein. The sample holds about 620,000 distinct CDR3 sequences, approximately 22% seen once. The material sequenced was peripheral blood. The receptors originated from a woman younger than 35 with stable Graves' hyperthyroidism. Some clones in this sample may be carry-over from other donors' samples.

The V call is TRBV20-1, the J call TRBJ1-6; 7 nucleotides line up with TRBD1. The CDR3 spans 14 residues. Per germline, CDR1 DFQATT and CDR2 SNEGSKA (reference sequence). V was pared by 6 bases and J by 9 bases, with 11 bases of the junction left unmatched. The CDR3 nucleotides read TGCAGTGCCGAAACAGGGGACCGTGGTTCACCCCTCCACTTT. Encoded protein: CSAETGDRGSPLHF.

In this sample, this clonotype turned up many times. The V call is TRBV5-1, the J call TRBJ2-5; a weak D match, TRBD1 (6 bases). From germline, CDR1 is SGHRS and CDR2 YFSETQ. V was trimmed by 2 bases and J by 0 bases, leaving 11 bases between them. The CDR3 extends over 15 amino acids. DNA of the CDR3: TGCGCCAGCAGCTTATCGGGACAAAACCAAGAGACCCAGTACTTC. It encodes CASSLSGQNQETQYF.

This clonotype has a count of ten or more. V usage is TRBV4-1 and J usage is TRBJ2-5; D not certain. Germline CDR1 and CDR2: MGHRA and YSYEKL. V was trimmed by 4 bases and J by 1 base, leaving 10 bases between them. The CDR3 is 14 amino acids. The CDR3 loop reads CASSPSQFQETQYF. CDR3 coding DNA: TGCGCCAGCAGCCCAAGTCAGTTCCAAGAGACCCAGTACTTC.

The CDR3 DNA sequence: TGTGCCAGCAGTTCCGGGGACTTCTACGAGCAGTACTTC. Translation: CASSSGDFYEQYF. The chain has TRBV28 and TRBJ2-7; weak D call: TRBD2 (6 bases). CDR3 length: 13 amino acids. Germline V gene lookup returns CDR1 MDHEN and CDR2 SYDVKM. Between the trimmed V and J ends, which lost 4 bases and 3 bases, there was a span of 10 bases.

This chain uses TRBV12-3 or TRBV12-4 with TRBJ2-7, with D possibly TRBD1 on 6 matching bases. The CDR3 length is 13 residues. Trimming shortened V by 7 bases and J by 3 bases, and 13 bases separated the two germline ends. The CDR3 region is CASTLQGIYEQYF. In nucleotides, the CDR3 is TGTGCCAGCACCCTACAGGGAATCTACGAGCAGTACTTC.

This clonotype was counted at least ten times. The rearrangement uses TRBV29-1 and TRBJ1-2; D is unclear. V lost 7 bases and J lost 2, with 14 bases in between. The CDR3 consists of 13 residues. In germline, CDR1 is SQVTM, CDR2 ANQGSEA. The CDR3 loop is CSAVGGVNYGYTF. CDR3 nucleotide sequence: TGCAGCGCTGTTGGTGGGGTGAACTATGGCTACACCTTC.

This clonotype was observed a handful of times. CDR3 sequence: CAISEPRDGNTEAFF. The CDR3 DNA reads TGTGCCATCAGTGAGCCGCGGGACGGGAACACTGAAGCTTTCTTT. The chain joins TRBV10-3 to TRBJ1-1; the D gene is possibly TRBD1 (5 bases). Germline assignment: CDR1 ENHRY and CDR2 SYGVKD. This CDR3 is built from 15 residues. The V end was cut by 2 bases, the J end by 1 base, with 11 bases between.

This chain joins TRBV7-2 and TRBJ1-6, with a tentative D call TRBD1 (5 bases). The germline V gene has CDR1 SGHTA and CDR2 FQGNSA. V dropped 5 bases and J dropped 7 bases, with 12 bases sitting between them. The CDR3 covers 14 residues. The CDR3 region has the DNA TGTGCCAGCAGCCTCCGGGACGGGAATTCACCCCTCCACTTT. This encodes CASSLRDGNSPLHF. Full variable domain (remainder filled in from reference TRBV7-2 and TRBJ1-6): GAGVSQSPSNKVTEKGKDVELRCDPISGHTALYWYRQSLGQGLEFLIYFQGNSAPDKSGLPSDRFSAERTGGSVSTLTIQRTQQEDSAVYLCASSLRDGNSPLHFGNGTRLTVT.

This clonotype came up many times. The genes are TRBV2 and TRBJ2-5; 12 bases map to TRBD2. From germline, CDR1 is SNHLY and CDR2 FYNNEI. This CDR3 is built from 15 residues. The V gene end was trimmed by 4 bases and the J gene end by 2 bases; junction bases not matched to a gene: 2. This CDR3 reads CASSGTSGVQETQYF. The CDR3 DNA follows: TGTGCCAGCAGTGGGACTAGCGGGGTTCAAGAGACCCAGTACTTC.

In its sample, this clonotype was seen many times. The CDR3 spells CASSPEGRPNTEAFF. The DNA for the CDR3 is TGTGCCAGCAGCCCCGAGGGCAGACCAAACACTGAAGCTTTCTTT. The chain couples TRBV7-8 to TRBJ1-1; D is unresolved. The V end was cut by 5 bases, the J end by 2 bases, with 15 bases between. The CDR3 is made up of 15 amino acids. Germline V gene data show CDR1 as SGHVS and CDR2 as FQNEAQ.

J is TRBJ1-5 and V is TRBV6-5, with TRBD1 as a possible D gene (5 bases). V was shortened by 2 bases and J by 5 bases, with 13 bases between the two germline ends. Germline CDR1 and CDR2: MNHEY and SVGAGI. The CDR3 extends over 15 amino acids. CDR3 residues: CASSYTSGVHQPQHF. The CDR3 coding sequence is TGTGCCAGCAGTTACACATCGGGGGTGCATCAGCCCCAGCATTTT.

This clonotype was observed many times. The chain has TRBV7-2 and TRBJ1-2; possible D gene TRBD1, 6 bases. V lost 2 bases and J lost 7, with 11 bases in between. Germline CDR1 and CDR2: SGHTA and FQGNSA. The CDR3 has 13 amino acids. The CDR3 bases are TGTGCCAGCAGCTTATTACAGGGTCGTGGCTACACCTTC. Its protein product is CASSLLQGRGYTF.

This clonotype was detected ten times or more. The CDR3 coding sequence is TGTGCCAGCAGTGAAGGAGGCGCAATCGGGACCCAGTACTTC. Translation: CASSEGGAIGTQYF. V usage is TRBV6-1 and J usage is TRBJ2-5; D remains unclear. This CDR3 is 14 amino acids long. CDR1 and CDR2 (germline): MNHNS, SASEGT. The ends were cut back, 1 base at V and 7 bases at J, with 13 bases in the middle.

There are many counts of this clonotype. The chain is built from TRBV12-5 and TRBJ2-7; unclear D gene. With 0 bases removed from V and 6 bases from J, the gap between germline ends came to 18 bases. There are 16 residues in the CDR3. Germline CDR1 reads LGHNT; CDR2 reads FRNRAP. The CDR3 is CASGLVPLETSGEQYF. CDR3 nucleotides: TGTGCTAGTGGTTTGGTACCTCTGGAGACGTCCGGCGAGCAGTACTTC.

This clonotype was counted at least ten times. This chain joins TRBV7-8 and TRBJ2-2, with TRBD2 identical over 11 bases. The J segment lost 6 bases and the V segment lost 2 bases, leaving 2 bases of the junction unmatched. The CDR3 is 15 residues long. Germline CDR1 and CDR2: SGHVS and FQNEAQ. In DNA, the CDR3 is TGTGCCAGCAGCTTAATGGGACTAGCGGCCGGGGAGCTGTTTTTT. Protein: CASSLMGLAAGELFF.

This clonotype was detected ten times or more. The CDR3 DNA follows: TGTGCCAGCAGCCAAGATAAGGGCTGGGGTGGCTATGGCTACACCTTC. Protein product: CASSQDKGWGGYGYTF. The rearrangement uses TRBV3-1 and TRBJ1-2; D gene uncertain. CDR3 length: 16 residues. With 0 bases removed from V and 4 bases from J, the gap between germline ends came to 15 bases. In germline, CDR1 is LGHDT, CDR2 YNNKEL (reference sequence).

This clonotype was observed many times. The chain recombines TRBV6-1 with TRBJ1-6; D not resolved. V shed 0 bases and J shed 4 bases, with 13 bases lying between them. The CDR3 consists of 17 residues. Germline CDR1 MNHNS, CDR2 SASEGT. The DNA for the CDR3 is TGTGCCAGCAGTGAAGCGAGAAGCGGGTGGTATAATTCACCCCTCCACTTT. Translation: CASSEARSGWYNSPLHF.

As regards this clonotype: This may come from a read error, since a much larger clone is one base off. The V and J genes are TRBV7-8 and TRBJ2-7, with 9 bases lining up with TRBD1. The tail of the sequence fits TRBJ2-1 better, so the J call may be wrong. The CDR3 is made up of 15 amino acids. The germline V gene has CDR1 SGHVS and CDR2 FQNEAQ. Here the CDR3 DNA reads TGTGCCAGCATAAAGGGGACAGGGAGCTCCTACGAGCAGTTCTTC. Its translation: CASIKGTGSSYEQFF.

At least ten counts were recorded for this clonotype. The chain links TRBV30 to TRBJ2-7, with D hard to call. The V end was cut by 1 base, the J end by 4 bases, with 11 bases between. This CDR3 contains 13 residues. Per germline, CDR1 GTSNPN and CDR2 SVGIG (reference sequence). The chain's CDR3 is CAWSEERAYEQYF. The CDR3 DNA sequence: TGTGCCTGGAGTGAAGAAAGGGCTTACGAGCAGTACTTC.

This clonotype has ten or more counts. For the CDR3, the DNA is TGCAGTGCTATCGGACAGTGGGGTCAGCCCCAGCATTTT. Translating gives CSAIGQWGQPQHF. The V gene is TRBV20-1, the J gene TRBJ1-5; the D gene is possibly TRBD1 (6 bases). The V end lost 4 bases, the J end lost 6 bases, and 13 bases lay between the germline ends. The CDR3 has 13 amino acids. Germline CDR1 DFQATT, CDR2 SNEGSKA (reference sequence).

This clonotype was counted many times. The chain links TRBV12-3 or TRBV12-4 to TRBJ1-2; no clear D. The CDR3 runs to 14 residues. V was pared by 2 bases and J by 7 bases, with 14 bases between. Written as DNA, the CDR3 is TGTGCCAGCAGTTTAAACAGCCGGAGCAGTGGCTACACCTTC. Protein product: CASSLNSRSSGYTF.

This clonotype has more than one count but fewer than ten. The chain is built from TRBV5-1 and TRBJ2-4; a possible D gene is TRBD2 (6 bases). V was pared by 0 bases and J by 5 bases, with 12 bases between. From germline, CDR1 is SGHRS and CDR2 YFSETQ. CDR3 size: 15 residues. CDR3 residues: CASSLVPGVENIQYF. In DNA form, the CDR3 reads TGCGCCAGCAGCTTGGTTCCGGGGGTGGAAAACATTCAGTACTTC.

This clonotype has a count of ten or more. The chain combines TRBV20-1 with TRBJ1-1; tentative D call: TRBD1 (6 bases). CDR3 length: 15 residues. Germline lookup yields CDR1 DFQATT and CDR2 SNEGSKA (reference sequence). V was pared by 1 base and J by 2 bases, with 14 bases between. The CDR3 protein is CSARGGGSINTEAFF. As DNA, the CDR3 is TGCAGTGCTAGAGGAGGGGGTTCGATAAACACTGAAGCTTTCTTT.

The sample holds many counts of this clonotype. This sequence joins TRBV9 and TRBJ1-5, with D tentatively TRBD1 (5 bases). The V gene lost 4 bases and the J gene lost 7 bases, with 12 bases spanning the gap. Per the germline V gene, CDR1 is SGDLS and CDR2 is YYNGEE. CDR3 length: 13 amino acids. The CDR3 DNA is TGTGCCAGCAGCTCGCAAGGGGACCAGCCCCAGCATTTT. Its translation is CASSSQGDQPQHF.